The entry below describes one T cell receptor (beta chain). Its antigen is not yet known. No quality values exist for individual bases; no much larger clone is one base distant. This specimen comes from a study of radiotherapy plus CTLA-4 blockade in lung cancer (dated by TCRdb to between 2018 and 2020). In terms of the full investigation: Objective responses were observed in 18% of enrolled patients, and disease control was achieved in 30% to 40%. Overall results and qualifications from the work: TCR clones derived from tumors expanded in peripheral blood after treatment with radiotherapy and ipilimumab. Increased serum interferon-beta after radiation, together with early dynamic changes in blood T cell clones, were reported to be the strongest predictors of response.

In this study, focal radiation therapy paired with CTLA-4 blockade (ipilimumab) was tested in patients who had chemo-refractory metastatic non-small-cell lung cancer. Between the V and J ends, shortened by 3 bases and 6 bases respectively, the junction contains 15 bases. The germline V gene (reference sequence) supplies CDR1 LNHDA and CDR2 SQIVND. The CDR3 runs 14 amino acids, cysteine and phenylalanine included. The only DNA kept is the CDR3, 42 bases in frame from the first base. Library method: the immunoSEQ multiplex PCR assay. In TCRdb, the immuneACCESS table is reduced to in-frame sequences with V and J assigned. These tables do not hold every clone; where another copy was compared, an unresolved V gene accounts for under half, and the others remain unexplained. For this sample there are some 66,000 clones; under 85% appear just once. The top ten clones comprise about 4% of the sample.

The chain uses TRBV19 and TRBJ2-7; TRBD2 might be the D gene, on 6 matching bases. The clonotype comes from a human donor with non-small cell lung cancer who had a partial response to radiotherapy plus ipilimumab. This specimen consisted of peripheral blood, obtained from a patient treated with radiotherapy plus ipilimumab. The bases read TGTGCCAGTAGTATTCGGGGACTCTGGTCCGAGCAGTACTTC. Its protein reads: CASSIRGLWSEQYF.